The 14 T cell receptor beta chains below all came from one sample that was sequenced in a study of beta chain features in type 1 diabetes. Study-level results: The study found moderately but significantly shorter TCRB CDR3s in all four CD4+ subsets of Type 1 diabetes patients.

As every portion of the isolated RNA was reverse transcribed, the sequencing read expressed TCRB transcripts. The table came from immunoSEQ multiplex PCR; TCRdb's copy has only in-frame clones and leaves some out. The repertoire holds 400,000 or so clones, roughly 12% seen once, with approximately 0.011% in the top ten. Their antigen targets remain unknown. The material sequenced was naive CD4+ T cells from blood. Receptor source: a woman under 30 with type 1 diabetes.

This clone showed up just a few times. The rearrangement uses TRBV7-7 and TRBJ2-1; a weak D match, TRBD2 (6 bases). Per germline, CDR1 SSHAT and CDR2 FNYEAQ (reference sequence). Trimming shortened V by 5 bases and J by 14 bases, and 19 bases separated the two germline ends. The CDR3 extends over 13 amino acids. Here the CDR3 reads CASSPNLRGREFF. In DNA form, the CDR3 reads TGTGCCAGCAGCCCCAATCTGCGGGGAAGGGAGTTCTTC.

The J gene is TRBJ2-3, the V gene TRBV27; D possibly corresponds to TRBD1 (5 bases). This CDR3 contains 14 residues. The ends were cut back, 3 bases at V and 7 bases at J, with 14 bases in the middle. CDR1 is MNHEY and CDR2 is SMNVEV in the germline V gene (reference sequence). The CDR3 bases are TGTGCCAGCAGTTTGGGGCATCAAGGATATACGCAGTATTTT. It encodes CASSLGHQGYTQYF.

In this sample, this clone turned up a few times. The V gene is TRBV6-4, the J gene TRBJ2-3, with TRBD2 as a possible D gene (5 bases). V lost 4 bases to trimming and J lost 0 bases, with 11 bases between them. The CDR3 has 15 residues. Looked up from germline, CDR1 is MRHNA and CDR2 is SNTAGT. CDR3 nucleotide sequence: TGTGCCAGCAGTGGGACTTCTGCTAGCACAGATACGCAGTATTTT. Residues: CASSGTSASTDTQYF.

This clone was recorded a few times. The genes are TRBV23-1 and TRBJ1-5; D is unresolved. TRBV23-1 is filed as an ORF, its function uncertain. Trimming shortened V by 0 bases and J by 5 bases, and 17 bases separated the two germline ends. The CDR3 has 17 amino acids. The CDR3 spells CASSQSGRSREYQPQHF. CDR3 nucleotide sequence: TGCGCCAGCAGTCAATCAGGGAGGAGTCGGGAGTATCAGCCCCAGCATTTT.

A few counts support this clone. This chain joins TRBV27 and TRBJ1-2, with 8 bases that match TRBD1. The CDR3 is 13 residues long. Germline assignment: CDR1 MNHEY and CDR2 SMNVEV (reference sequence). V shed 5 bases and J 7 bases; nucleotides not matched to a gene: 6. The CDR3, as DNA: TGTGCCAGCAGTGGAGGACAGGGACTTGGCTACACCTTC. Translated, it gives CASSGGQGLGYTF.

This clone was detected only a few times. The chain uses TRBV19 and TRBJ2-3; 8 positions agree with TRBD2. V was pared by 4 bases and J by 2 bases, with 11 bases of the junction left unmatched. The CDR3 is 17 residues long. Germline V CDR1 and CDR2: LNHDA, SQIVND (reference sequence). CDR3 region: CASSTLSGALLTDTQYF. DNA of the CDR3: TGTGCCAGTAGTACCCTTAGCGGGGCCCTCCTCACAGATACGCAGTATTTT.

This clone showed up just a few times. V gene TRBV18 combines with J gene TRBJ1-2; 8 bases match TRBD1. The germline gives CDR1 KGHSH, CDR2 LQKENI. The CDR3 length is 14 residues. The junction had 9 bases not matched to a gene; V was cut back by 8 bases and J by 4 bases. In DNA, the CDR3 is TGTGCCAGCACCACCGGACAGGGTGTCTATGGCTACACCTTC. It yields the protein CASTTGQGVYGYTF. The variable domain in full, with the rest retrieved from reference TRBV18 and TRBJ1-2, is NAGVMQNPRHLVRRRGQEARLRCSPMKGHSHVYWYRQLPEEGLKFMVYLQKENIIDESGMPKERFSAEFPKEGPSILRIQQVVRGDSAAYFCASTTGQGVYGYTFGSGTRLTVV.

The chain recombines TRBV18 with TRBJ1-5, with 7 bases matching TRBD1. With V trimmed by 6 bases and J by 12 bases, 8 bases remained unmatched. The CDR3 covers 12 residues. Germline CDR1 and CDR2: KGHSH and LQKENI. This CDR3 reads CASSRGQGGQHF. The CDR3 bases are TGTGCCAGCTCCCGGGGCCAGGGGGGCCAGCATTTT. The full variable domain, rest sourced from reference TRBV18 and TRBJ1-5, is NAGVMQNPRHLVRRRGQEARLRCSPMKGHSHVYWYRQLPEEGLKFMVYLQKENIIDESGMPKERFSAEFPKEGPSILRIQQVVRGDSAAYFCASSRGQGGQHFGDGTRLSIL.

This clone occurred a few times. CDR3 in amino acids: CASSFWGSARTDTQYF. Here the CDR3 DNA reads TGTGCCAGCAGTTTTTGGGGTAGCGCGCGGACAGATACGCAGTATTTT. This chain links TRBV28 with TRBJ2-3, with D perhaps TRBD2 (5 bases). CDR3 length equals 16 residues. Deletions cut 3 bases from V and 3 bases from J, with 16 bases between. Germline lookup yields CDR1 MDHEN and CDR2 SYDVKM.

A few counts support this clone. V and J are TRBV10-3 and TRBJ2-7, with TRBD2 identical over 14 bases. V was pared by 7 bases and J by 4 bases, with 3 bases of the junction left unmatched. Germline V gene sequence: CDR1 ENHRY, CDR2 SYGVKD. The CDR3 sequence is 14 residues long. The CDR3 loop reads CAITGTSGSYEQYF. CDR3 in DNA: TGTGCCATCACGGGGACTAGCGGGAGTTACGAGCAGTACTTC.

The V call is TRBV4-1, the J call TRBJ1-6; 7 bases are a match to TRBD1. This CDR3 spans 16 amino acids. The ends lost 3 bases at V and 7 bases at J; junction bases unmatched: 9. From germline, CDR1 is MGHRA and CDR2 YSYEKL. The CDR3: CASSHTPGQKNSPLHF. The CDR3 nucleotides are TGCGCCAGCAGCCACACCCCGGGACAGAAGAATTCACCCCTCCACTTT.

The chain is built from TRBV5-1 and TRBJ1-3; D gene ambiguous. The CDR3 is made up of 15 amino acids. V was clipped by 1 base and J by 0 bases, with 8 bases between them. The V gene's germline CDR1 is SGHRS and CDR2 YFSETQ. CDR3 in amino acids: CASSLRGSSGNTIYF. The CDR3 DNA sequence: TGCGCCAGCAGCTTGCGCGGCAGCTCTGGAAACACCATATATTTT.

This clone was detected only a few times. V and J are TRBV11-1 and TRBJ2-1; the match to TRBD2 covers 10 bases. Germline CDR1 and CDR2: SGHAT and FQDESV (reference sequence). Trimming took 2 bases from V and 1 from J; bases not matched to a gene: 11. The CDR3 is made up of 19 amino acids. The CDR3 DNA sequence: TGTGCCAGCAGCTTATCGGGGCTAGCGGGAGACGGGTCCTACAATGAGCAGTTCTTC. As protein: CASSLSGLAGDGSYNEQFF.

The chain uses TRBV9 and TRBJ2-3; possibly TRBD1 for D (8 bases). In germline, CDR1 is SGDLS, CDR2 YYNGEE. The CDR3 spans 16 residues. Trimming removed 4 bases at V and 2 bases at J, with 17 bases between. Here the CDR3 reads CASSSWGGQVTDTQYF. As DNA, the CDR3 is TGTGCCAGCAGCTCCTGGGGGGGACAGGTCACAGATACGCAGTATTTT.